This T cell receptor beta chain was recorded in a study of lymphopenia after photon versus proton radiotherapy. Details on this clone: Its antigen is currently unknown.

The study, taken as a whole, reports: A bigger post-nadir fall in TCR diversity correlated inversely with survival time in deceased patients. Survival link was tested only in deceased patients; proton benefit remains a possibility. Proton therapy kept repertoires fairly stable, unlike photons, which gained effector/memory cells. Oligoclonal CD8+ Temra expansion after nadir drove photon patients' diversity drop.

Libraries were prepared by immunoSEQ multiplex PCR; TCRdb keeps only in-frame clonotypes and omits some of them. The sample lists tens of thousands of clones; around 87% were seen once. Germline CDR1 reads SNHLY; CDR2 reads FYNNEI. The ends lost 7 bases at V and 0 bases at J; junction bases unmatched: 5. The CDR3 has 15 residues. Here the sequenced sample was peripheral blood, taken from a patient treated with proton-based radiotherapy. The origin of this receptor is a woman in her sixties or seventies with cholangiocarcinoma. Some clones in this sample may be carry-over from other donors' samples. The V gene is TRBV2, the J gene TRBJ1-3; 8 bases are shared with TRBD1. This chain's CDR3 is CASNRDRNSGNTIYF. The CDR3 nucleotides are TGTGCCAGCAACCGGGACAGGAACTCTGGAAACACCATATATTTT.